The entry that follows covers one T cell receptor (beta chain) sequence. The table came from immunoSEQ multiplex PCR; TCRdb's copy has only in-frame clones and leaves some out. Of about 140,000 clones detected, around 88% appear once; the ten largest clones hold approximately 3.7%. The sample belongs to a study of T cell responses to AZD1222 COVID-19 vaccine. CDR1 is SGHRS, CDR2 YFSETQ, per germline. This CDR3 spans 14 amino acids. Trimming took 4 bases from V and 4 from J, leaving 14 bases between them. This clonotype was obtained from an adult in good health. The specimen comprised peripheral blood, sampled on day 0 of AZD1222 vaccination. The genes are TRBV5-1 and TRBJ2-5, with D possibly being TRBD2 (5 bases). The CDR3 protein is CASSASIRGETQYF. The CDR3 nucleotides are TGCGCCAGCAGCGCTTCTATACGGGGAGAGACCCAGTACTTC.